A selection of T cell receptor beta chains follows, all from one sample in a study of blood T cell repertoires in COVID-19. Sequenced by immunoSEQ multiplex PCR; TCRdb stores in-frame clones only, minus some. Seen here are 130,000 to 150,000 clones, over 75% observed once, and the top ten hold 1.2%. Sequencing was done on a sample of PBMCs or T cells enriched from blood (not recorded which). The receptor source for this set is a young woman with acute COVID-19. CDR3s include the opening cysteine and the closing phenylalanine or tryptophan. The D gene is left open where the match is weak. Expanded clones get a size class; other rows say once, few or many, or leave the size out.

J: TRBJ1-3
V: TRBV7-9
size: .
D: .
DNA: TGTGCCAGCAGCTCCCCGGCACCCGGGGTTGGAAACACCATATATTTT
CDR3: CASSSPAPGVGNTIYF

J: TRBJ2-1
V: TRBV12-5
size: .
D: TRBD2
DNA: TGTGCTAGTGCCCAGAGGACTAGTGCGGACTACAATGAGCAGTTCTTC
CDR3: CASAQRTSADYNEQFF

J: TRBJ1-6
V: TRBV28
size: .
D: .
DNA: TGTGCCAGCAGTTTCGCGGGCCCGAATAATTCACCCCTCCACTTT
CDR3: CASSFAGPNNSPLHF

J: TRBJ2-7
V: TRBV6-2/TRBV6-3
size: .
D: TRBD1
DNA: TGTGCCAGCAGTGAGCGAATACAGGGGGTCGAGCAGTACTTC
CDR3: CASSERIQGVEQYF

J: TRBJ1-1
V: TRBV7-9
size: .
D: .
DNA: TGTGCCAGCAGCCTGGGCACAGGGTTTATGGCAACTGAAGCTTTCTTT
CDR3: CASSLGTGFMATEAFF

J: TRBJ1-1
V: TRBV30
size: .
D: .
DNA: TGTGCCTGGAGCCAGGGGACCCGATACACTGAAGCTTTCTTT
CDR3: CAWSQGTRYTEAFF

J: TRBJ2-3
V: TRBV11-2
size: .
D: TRBD2
DNA: TGTGCCAGCAGCTTAGTGGCGGGACTAGGAGGAGATACGCAGTATTTT
CDR3: CASSLVAGLGGDTQYF

J: TRBJ1-4
V: TRBV18
size: .
D: .
DNA: TGTGCCAGCTCACCACAGGAGTCTTTCAGTGAAAAACTGTTTTTT
CDR3: CASSPQESFSEKLFF

J: TRBJ2-2
V: TRBV11-3
size: .
D: TRBD2
DNA: TGTGCCAGCCGACCCGGGCTAGCGGGAGTCGGGAACACCGGGGAGCTGTTTTTT
CDR3: CASRPGLAGVGNTGELFF

J: TRBJ2-3
V: TRBV4-3
size: .
D: TRBD2
DNA: TGCGCCAGCAGCCAAGAAGCAGTGAGCGGGAGCAGAGATACGCAGTATTTT
CDR3: CASSQEAVSGSRDTQYF

J: TRBJ2-7
V: TRBV2
size: .
D: .
DNA: TGTGCCAGCAGTGAATCGGTCTGGGCCCCCGCCGAGCAGTACTTC
CDR3: CASSESVWAPAEQYF

J: TRBJ2-5
V: TRBV5-1
size: .
D: .
DNA: TGCGCCAGCAGCTTGGACGGTTCCCGGGGAGAGACCCAGTACTTC
CDR3: CASSLDGSRGETQYF

J: TRBJ1-2
V: TRBV7-2
size: .
D: .
DNA: TGTGCCAGCAGCTTTATCGGCGGCTCTGGCTACACCTTC
CDR3: CASSFIGGSGYTF

J: TRBJ1-3
V: TRBV19
size: .
D: .
DNA: TGTGCCAGTAGTACACCTACTCGGGACTCTGGAAACACCATATATTTT
CDR3: CASSTPTRDSGNTIYF

J: TRBJ2-1
V: TRBV19
size: few
D: .
DNA: TGTGCCAGTAATGCAGGGGAGAGCTCCTACAATGAGCAGTTCTTC
CDR3: CASNAGESSYNEQFF

J: TRBJ2-7
V: TRBV6-2/TRBV6-3
size: .
D: .
DNA: TGTGCCAGCAGTCTCCTGGGGGCCGCCCAGTACTACGAGCAGTACTTC
CDR3: CASSLLGAAQYYEQYF

J: TRBJ2-3
V: TRBV5-4
size: few
D: TRBD2
DNA: TGTGCCAGCAGCCCTGGCCCTAGCGGTAACACAGATACGCAGTATTTT
CDR3: CASSPGPSGNTDTQYF

J: TRBJ1-1
V: TRBV27
size: .
D: .
DNA: TGTGCCAGCAGTTTACCCGGGAACACTGAAGCTTTCTTT
CDR3: CASSLPGNTEAFF